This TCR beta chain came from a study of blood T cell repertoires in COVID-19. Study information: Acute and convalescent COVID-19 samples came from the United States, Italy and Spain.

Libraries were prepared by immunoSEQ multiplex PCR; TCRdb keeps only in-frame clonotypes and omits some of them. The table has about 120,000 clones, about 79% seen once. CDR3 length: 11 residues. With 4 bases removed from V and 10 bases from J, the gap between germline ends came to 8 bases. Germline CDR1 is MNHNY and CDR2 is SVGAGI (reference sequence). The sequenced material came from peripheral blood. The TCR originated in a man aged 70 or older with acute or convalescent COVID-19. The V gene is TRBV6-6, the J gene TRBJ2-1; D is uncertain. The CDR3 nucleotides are TGTGCCAGCAGTTCCTTATCGGAGCAGTTCTTC. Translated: CASSSLSEQFF.